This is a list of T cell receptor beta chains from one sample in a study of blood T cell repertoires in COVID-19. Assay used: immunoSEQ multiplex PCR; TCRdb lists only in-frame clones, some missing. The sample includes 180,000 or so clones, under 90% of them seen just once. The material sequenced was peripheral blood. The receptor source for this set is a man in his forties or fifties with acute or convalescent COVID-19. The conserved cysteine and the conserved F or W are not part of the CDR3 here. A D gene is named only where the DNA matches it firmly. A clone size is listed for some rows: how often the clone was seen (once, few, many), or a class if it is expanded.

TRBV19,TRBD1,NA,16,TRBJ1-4,ASTPIRTGDRSREKLF
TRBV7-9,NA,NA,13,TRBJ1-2,ASSLDTGTNYGYT
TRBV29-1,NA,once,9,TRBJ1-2,SVEPGYGYT
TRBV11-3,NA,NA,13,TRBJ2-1,ASSLGLQGYNEQF
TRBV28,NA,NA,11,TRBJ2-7,ASRSGQIYEQY
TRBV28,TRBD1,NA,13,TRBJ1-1,ASSASGQGGTEAF
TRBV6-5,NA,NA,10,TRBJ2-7,ASSQRGYEQY
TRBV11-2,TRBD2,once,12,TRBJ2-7,ASRALRGGYEQY
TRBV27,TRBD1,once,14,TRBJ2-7,ASSLGATGRFYEQY
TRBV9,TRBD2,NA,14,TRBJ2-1,ASSVDPSGGGNEQF
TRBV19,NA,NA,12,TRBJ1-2,ASSIIDSNYGYT
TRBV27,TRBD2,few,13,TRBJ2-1,ASSSSGGLWDEQF
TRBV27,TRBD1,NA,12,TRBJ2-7,ASSPGQVSYEQY
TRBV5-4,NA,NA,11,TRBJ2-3,ASSLMVTETQY
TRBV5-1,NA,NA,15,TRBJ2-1,ASSSSDSPSSYNEQF
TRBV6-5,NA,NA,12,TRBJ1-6,ASSPGAEVSPLH
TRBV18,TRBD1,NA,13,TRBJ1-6,ASSPQGQPNSPLH
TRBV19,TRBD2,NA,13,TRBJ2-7,ASSAGLAGPHEQY
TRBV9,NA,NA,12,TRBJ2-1,ASSPSSRSHEQF
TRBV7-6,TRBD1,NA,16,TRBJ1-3,ASSLGSARGHSGNTIY
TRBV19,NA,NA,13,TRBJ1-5,ASSAPTASHQPQH
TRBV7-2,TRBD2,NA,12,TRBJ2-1,ASSPRLAPNEQF
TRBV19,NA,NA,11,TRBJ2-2,ASSAGRGYSLF
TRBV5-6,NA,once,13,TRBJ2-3,ASSLTAGSTDTQY
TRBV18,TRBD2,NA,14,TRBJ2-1,ASSLLGGAGDNEQF
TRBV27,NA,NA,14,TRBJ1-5,ASSLSAGVSNQPQH
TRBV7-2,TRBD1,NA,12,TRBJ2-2,ASSTDRVTGELF